These 20 T cell receptor beta chains came from one sample sequenced in a study of cytomegalovirus exposure and HLA in healthy donors. Repertoires were generated with immunoSEQ multiplex PCR, while TCRdb's copy carries only in-frame clones and drops some. The data show about 150,000 clones, more than 70% seen once. The sample taken for sequencing was PBMCs. These receptors all stem from a human donor in good health.

The V and J genes are TRBV7-2 and TRBJ2-7, with D tentatively TRBD1 (5 bases). This CDR3 comprises 13 residues. The germline CDR1 and CDR2 sequences are SGHTA and FQGNSA. Between the trimmed V and J ends, which lost 3 bases and 6 bases, there was a span of 12 bases. Here the CDR3 reads CASSFTGQLEQYF. In nucleotides, the CDR3 is TGTGCCAGCAGCTTTACAGGTCAGCTCGAGCAGTACTTC. Full variable domain (outside the CDR3, taken from reference TRBV7-2 and TRBJ2-7): GAGVSQSPSNKVTEKGKDVELRCDPISGHTALYWYRQSLGQGLEFLIYFQGNSAPDKSGLPSDRFSAERTGGSVSTLTIQRTQQEDSAVYLCASSFTGQLEQYFGPGTRLTVT.

This chain connects TRBV6-5 to TRBJ2-2; D unresolved. The germline V and J ends were trimmed by 11 bases and 6 bases, with 13 bases remaining between them. CDR3 length equals 12 residues. Germline lookup yields CDR1 MNHEY and CDR2 SVGAGI. The DNA of the CDR3 is TGTGCCGCTCGTAGCCGCTCCGGGGAGCTGTTTTTT. Its translation: CAARSRSGELFF.

The chain uses TRBV5-8 and TRBJ1-2, with D hard to call. The CDR3 totals 14 residues. The V gene lost 4 bases and the J gene lost 3 bases, with 13 bases spanning the gap. CDR1 and CDR2 (germline): SGHTS, YDEGEE. The CDR3 sequence: CASSPMREYYGYTF. The CDR3 DNA reads as TGTGCCAGCAGCCCCATGAGAGAGTACTATGGCTACACCTTC.

The gene calls are TRBV7-9 and TRBJ1-2; 9 positions match TRBD1. Per germline, CDR1 SEHNR and CDR2 FQNEAQ (reference sequence). V was pared by 8 bases and J by 4 bases, with 5 bases of the junction left unmatched. This CDR3 has 13 residues. DNA for the CDR3: TGTGCCAGCCAACCGGGACAGGGCTATGGCTACACCTTC. It yields the protein CASQPGQGYGYTF.

The chain recombines TRBV28 with TRBJ1-5, with 7 bases matching TRBD1. In germline, CDR1 is MDHEN, CDR2 SYDVKM. V was clipped by 10 bases and J by 3 bases; unmatched bases: 6. The CDR3 is 13 amino acids. CDR3 amino acids: CATMDRFNQPQHF. The CDR3 bases are TGTGCCACCATGGACAGGTTCAATCAGCCCCAGCATTTT.

V gene TRBV15 combines with J gene TRBJ2-7; 8 bases align to TRBD2. CDR1 LNHNV and CDR2 YYDKDF come from the germline V gene (reference sequence). J gave up 2 bases and V 0 bases, and 3 bases lay outside the gene matches. The CDR3 is made up of 15 amino acids. CDR3 residues: CATSRDRGGTYEQYF. The DNA of the CDR3 is TGTGCCACCAGCAGAGATCGGGGGGGAACCTACGAGCAGTACTTC. The complete variable domain, with remaining parts taken from reference TRBV15 and TRBJ2-7, reads DAMVIQNPRYQVTQFGKPVTLSCSQTLNHNVMYWYQQKSSQAPKLLFHYYDKDFNNEADTPDNFQSRRPNTSFCFLDIRSPGLGDTAMYLCATSRDRGGTYEQYFGPGTRLTVT.

The chain links TRBV28 to TRBJ2-6; tentatively, D is TRBD1 (5 bases). The V end was cut by 6 bases, the J end by 2 bases, with 14 bases between. The germline V gene has CDR1 MDHEN and CDR2 SYDVKM. This CDR3 spans 16 amino acids. CDR3: CASRPRGVTGANVLTF. The CDR3 DNA reads TGTGCCAGCAGGCCTAGGGGCGTGACTGGGGCCAACGTCCTGACTTTC.

This chain connects TRBV10-3 to TRBJ1-5, with D hard to call. This CDR3 spans 14 amino acids. Germline values: CDR1 ENHRY, CDR2 SYGVKD. Trimming stripped 4 bases from V and 2 bases from J, with 9 bases between. CDR3 DNA: TGTGCCATCAGTGCCCCCGGAGGCAATCAGCCCCAGCATTTT. Translating it yields CAISAPGGNQPQHF.

The V and J genes are TRBV5-4 and TRBJ2-5, with D perhaps TRBD1 (5 bases). Trimming shortened V by 3 bases and J by 5 bases, and 14 bases separated the two germline ends. The CDR3 length is 14 residues. CDR1 is SGHNT, CDR2 YYREEE, per germline (reference sequence). CDR3 amino acids: CASSSQGRAETQYF. The DNA of the CDR3 is TGTGCCAGCAGCTCTCAGGGTCGGGCTGAGACCCAGTACTTC. The whole variable domain, filled in from reference TRBV5-4 and TRBJ2-5, reads ETGVTQSPTHLIKTRGQQVTLRCSSQSGHNTVSWYQQALGQGPQFIFQYYREEENGRGNFPPRFSGLQFPNYSSELNVNALELDDSALYLCASSSQGRAETQYFGPGTRLLVL.

The rearrangement joins TRBV7-2 to TRBJ2-1; weak D call: TRBD1 (6 bases). The CDR3 runs to 17 residues. The V gene lost 5 bases and the J gene lost 4 bases, with 21 bases spanning the gap. From germline, CDR1 is SGHTA and CDR2 FQGNSA. In DNA form, the CDR3 reads TGTGCCAGCAGCCAACAAGCTAGGGGGATAGGATACAATGAGCAGTTCTTC. It yields the protein CASSQQARGIGYNEQFF.

The chain combines TRBV7-3 with TRBJ2-3; 10 bases are shared with TRBD2. With V trimmed by 3 bases and J by 2 bases, 2 bases remained unmatched. This CDR3 is built from 15 residues. The V gene's germline CDR1 is SGHTA and CDR2 FQGTGA. CDR3 amino acids: CASSFSGGFTDTQYF. CDR3 DNA sequence: TGTGCCAGCAGCTTTAGCGGGGGGTTCACAGATACGCAGTATTTT.

V gene TRBV19 combines with J gene TRBJ2-1; 8 nucleotides match TRBD1. CDR3 length: 16 residues. Germline trimming cut 3 bases from V and 7 bases from J; bases unmatched to any gene: 11. CDR1 and CDR2 (germline): LNHDA, SQIVND (reference sequence). CDR3 protein: CASSIIGQGHNNEQFF. The CDR3 DNA sequence: TGTGCCAGTAGTATCATCGGACAGGGCCATAATAATGAGCAGTTCTTC.

The chain joins TRBV7-3 to TRBJ2-3; D is undetermined. V was shortened by 2 bases and J by 5 bases, with 5 bases between the two germline ends. Germline CDR1 is SGHTA and CDR2 is FQGTGA. CDR3 length: 12 amino acids. The CDR3: CASSLFGDTQYF. The DNA for the CDR3 is TGTGCCAGCAGCTTATTCGGAGATACGCAGTATTTT.

This chain's CDR3 is CASVKGDPFIGAFF. CDR3 DNA: TGTGCCAGCGTGAAGGGAGATCCATTTATTGGAGCTTTCTTT. The chain carries TRBV2 and TRBJ1-1; D is undetermined. Germline assignment: CDR1 SNHLY and CDR2 FYNNEI. The CDR3 consists of 14 residues. The V gene lost 8 bases and the J gene lost 10 bases, with 23 bases spanning the gap.

The chain links TRBV27 to TRBJ1-2, with TRBD1 identical over 7 bases. The CDR3 totals 13 residues. Germline assignment: CDR1 MNHEY and CDR2 SMNVEV (reference sequence). V lost 5 bases, J lost 4 bases, and 4 bases stayed unmatched. The CDR3 loop is CASSTNRGYGYTF. The CDR3 DNA reads as TGTGCCAGCAGTACCAACAGGGGCTATGGCTACACCTTC.

This sequence joins TRBV5-1 and TRBJ2-1; a possible D gene is TRBD2 (6 bases). CDR1 SGHRS and CDR2 YFSETQ come from the germline V gene. The V gene lost 4 bases and the J gene lost 1 base, with 12 bases spanning the gap. The CDR3 has 15 amino acids. The CDR3 coding sequence is TGCGCCAGCAGCCTTCAAGCGGGTTCCTACAATGAGCAGTTCTTC. Protein product: CASSLQAGSYNEQFF.

This sequence joins TRBV19 and TRBJ2-1; 11 nucleotides align to TRBD2. Germline trimming cut 6 bases from V and 10 bases from J; bases unmatched to any gene: 20. The V gene's germline CDR1 is LNHDA and CDR2 SQIVND (reference sequence). The CDR3 length is 18 residues. The CDR3, as DNA: TGTGCCAGTAGCACTCGAATCGGGACTAGCGGCCCCCTGAGGGAGCAGTTCTTC. Its protein is CASSTRIGTSGPLREQFF.

This clone was counted between two and nine times. This sequence joins TRBV19 and TRBJ2-7; TRBD2 is a possible D gene (6 bases). V lost 5 bases and J 0 bases, leaving 14 bases between the germline ends. The CDR3 length is 15 residues. The V gene's germline CDR1 is LNHDA and CDR2 SQIVND (reference sequence). The DNA for the CDR3 is TGTGCCAGTAGTCCTGGATCCGGGGGCTCCTACGAGCAGTACTTC. Protein product: CASSPGSGGSYEQYF.

V usage is TRBV5-1 and J usage is TRBJ2-3, with TRBD1 matching over 8 bases. With V trimmed by 5 bases and J by 5 bases, 19 bases remained unmatched. The CDR3 loop spans 18 amino acids. The germline CDR1 and CDR2 sequences are SGHRS and YFSETQ. CDR3 amino acids: CASSFMTGATRFRDTQYF. In nucleotides, the CDR3 is TGCGCCAGCAGTTTTATGACAGGGGCCACCAGGTTTAGAGATACGCAGTATTTT.

CDR3 sequence (DNA): TGTGCCAGCAGCTTAAGGGGTTACGACAATGAGCAGTTCTTC. It specifies CASSLRGYDNEQFF. This chain uses TRBV5-6 with TRBJ2-1; TRBD1 is a possible D gene (5 bases). Looked up from germline, CDR1 is SGHDT and CDR2 is YYEEEE. The CDR3 runs to 14 residues. V gave up 2 bases and J gave up 5 bases, with 11 bases separating them.